The present entry profiles one TCR beta chain with its context. Its antigen is not yet known. No base qualities exist here, and no much larger clone lies one base off it. This entry belongs to a study of vaccination and CD4 T cells after COVID-19 (dated by TCRdb to between 2021 and 2022). For the wider study: SARS-CoV-2 positivity had been established in the convalescent patients by nasal swab PCR, and mild disease was recorded in under ten of these patients and severe disease in one. Six males and four females were included in the convalescent cohort, with two Hispanic individuals, seven Caucasians, two Asians and one multiracial person represented. Each participant got two doses of either the Pfizer-BioNTech BNT162b2 vaccine (n=8) or the Moderna mRNA-1273 vaccine (n=2). Post-COVID blood samples from convalescent patients were collected a median of around 110 days after diagnosis, with a range of roughly 35 to 180 days. The time from the second vaccine dose to post-vaccine blood sampling had a median of roughly 72 days and ranged from about 13 to 250 days. Culture stimuli were overlapping spike peptide pools from SARS-CoV-2 and from the common cold coronaviruses HCoV-NL63, HCoV-OC43 and HCoV-229E. As controls, cultures received a CEFX viral epitope pool (the positive control), an HIV-1 Nef peptide pool (the negative control), or no peptide at all. The spike-specific CD4+ TCR repertoire was compared before and after mRNA vaccination in fewer than eleven COVID-19 convalescent patients and several infection-naive healthy vaccine recipients. Paper-wide results and their limitations: Although the median number of SARS-CoV-2-reactive clonotypes went up from more than 20 after infection to 38 after vaccination, the increase was not significant. Of the vaccine-specific clones in convalescent patients, 304 of 307, or nearly all, reacted only to SARS-CoV-2 spike and did not cross-react with common cold coronaviruses. Relatively few convalescent patients were included in the study, and early timepoints after natural infection were not analyzed. Among convalescent patients, a median 86.3% of the SARS-CoV-2-reactive clones seen after vaccination appeared only after vaccination, which suggests priming specific to the vaccine.

CDR1 MNHEY and CDR2 SVGEGT are derived from the germline V gene. Trimming costs V 6 bases and J 1 base, and their ends lie 20 bases apart. Inclusive of the bounding cysteine and phenylalanine, the CDR3 is 17 residues long. The kept DNA is CDR3 alone, 51 bases in frame from the first base. The sample's treatment or condition label, decoded: approximately nine-day PBMC culture with coronavirus spike peptide pools or control peptides (ViraFEST assay). The study used the ViraFEST assay, which expanded antigen-specific T cells with peptide pools and then identified expanded clonotypes by TCR sequencing. The convalescent patients' positive SARS-CoV-2 PCR tests fell between March and December 2020, which was before the Alpha, Beta and Delta variants emerged in the United States. Each well held fewer than 2.5 million PBMCs cultured with around 9 ug/ml peptide pools in IMDM containing 5% human AB serum and roughly 9 IU/ml IL-2. On days 3 and 7, half of the culture medium was replaced with fresh IL-2-containing medium. After around 11 days of culture, CD4+ T cells were isolated by negative selection with the EasySep CD4+ T cell isolation kit. Ficoll-Paque Plus gradient centrifugation was used to isolate PBMCs from whole blood, and the isolated PBMCs were then either used fresh or cryopreserved at -140C. Triplicate wells were generally used for each culture condition.

The receptor library was made with PCR. DNA from cultured CD4+ T cells was subjected to TCR sequencing with the Oncomine TCR Beta short-read assay at the Johns Hopkins FTIC core. Genomic DNA was extracted from the cultured CD4+ T cells with the QIAamp micro DNA kit. The Oncomine TCR Beta libraries from cultured CD4+ T cells were pooled using unique dual indexes and then sequenced on an Illumina iSeq 100. On the authors' methods: Non-productive sequences were filtered out, and CDR3s that did not start with C, did not end with F or W, or were shorter than 7 amino acids were discarded. Antigen-specific clonotypes were identified using the MANAFEST web application through comparison of peptide-stimulated wells with reference and other culture wells. To be called positive, a clone needed an FDR below 0.05, an odds ratio above 5, and a productive frequency above 0.1% in at least two of three replicate wells. A clonotype was classed as cross-reactive if the clonotype showed significant expansion both in SARS-CoV-2 spike wells and in at least one common cold coronavirus spike condition. Similarity between CDR3 sequences was evaluated in R version 3.6.1 using Levenshtein distances (stringdist) and unrooted phylogenetic trees (ape). The public reads were reprocessed in TCRdb via fastp at Q25 and MiXCR, keeping in-frame beta chains. Identical CDR3 proteins give one entry, which carries the most common genes and DNA. Here the V and J calls rest on TCRdb's processing, not on the authors' analysis. A total of about 20,000 distinct CDR3 sequences appear in this sample, 50% of them only once. The ten largest account for 6.5% of the sample.

The origin of this receptor is a human donor who had recovered from COVID-19. The chain is encoded by TRBV6-2 or TRBV6-3 joined to TRBJ2-3; the D gene could be TRBD1 or TRBD2, each one agreeing over 6 bases. Sequenced: CD4+ T cells from blood, cultured in vitro. The CDR3 is CASSSLGGWPGTDTQYF. Read as DNA, the sequence is TGTGCCAGCAGCTCCTTAGGGGGGTGGCCGGGCACAGATACGCAGTATTTT.